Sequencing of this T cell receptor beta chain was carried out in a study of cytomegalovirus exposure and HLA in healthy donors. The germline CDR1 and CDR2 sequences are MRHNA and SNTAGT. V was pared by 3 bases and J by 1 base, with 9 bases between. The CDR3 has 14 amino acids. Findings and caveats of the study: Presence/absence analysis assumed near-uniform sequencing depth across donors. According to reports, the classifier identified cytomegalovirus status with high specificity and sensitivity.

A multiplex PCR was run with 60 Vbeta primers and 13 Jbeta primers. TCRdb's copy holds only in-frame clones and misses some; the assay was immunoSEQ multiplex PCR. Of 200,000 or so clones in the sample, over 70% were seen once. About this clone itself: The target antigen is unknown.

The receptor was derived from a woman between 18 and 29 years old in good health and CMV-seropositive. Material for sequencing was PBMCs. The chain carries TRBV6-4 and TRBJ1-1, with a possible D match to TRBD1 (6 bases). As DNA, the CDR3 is TGTGCCAGCAGTGAAGAGGGGGAGAACACTGAAGCTTTCTTT. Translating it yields CASSEEGENTEAFF.